This T cell receptor (beta chain) appears in the sequencing data of a study of early T cells in non-severe SARS-CoV-2 infection. Unique molecular identifiers were added to individual cDNA molecules. TCRdb ran MiXCR on the 5' RACE reads and lists one entry per CDR3 protein. The sample shows 70,000 to 85,000 distinct CDR3 sequences, 9% to 14% of them seen only once. In its sample, this clonotype was seen a few times. The TCR sequence derives from an adult who was a healthcare worker with PCR-confirmed SARS-CoV-2 infection or an uninfected control (not recorded which). The sequenced sample was whole blood.

CDR3 protein: CASSSRGRDGYTF. In DNA form, the CDR3 reads TGTGCCAGCAGCTCAAGGGGGAGGGATGGCTACACCTTC. The rearrangement joins TRBV7-8 to TRBJ1-2; a possible D gene is TRBD1 (6 bases). There are 13 residues in the CDR3. The V end lost 4 bases, the J end lost 6 bases, and 12 bases lay between the germline ends. Germline CDR1 reads SGHVS; CDR2 reads FQNEAQ.